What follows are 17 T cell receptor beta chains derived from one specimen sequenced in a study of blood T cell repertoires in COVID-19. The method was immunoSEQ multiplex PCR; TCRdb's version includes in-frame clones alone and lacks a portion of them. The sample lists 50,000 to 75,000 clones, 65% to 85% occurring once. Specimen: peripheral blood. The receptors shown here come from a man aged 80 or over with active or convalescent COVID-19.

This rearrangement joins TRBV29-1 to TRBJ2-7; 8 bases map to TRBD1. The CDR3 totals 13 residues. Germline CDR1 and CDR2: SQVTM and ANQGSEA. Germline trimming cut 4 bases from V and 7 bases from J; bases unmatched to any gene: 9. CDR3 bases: TGCAGCGTTGTGGCAGGGGGCTCCTCTGAGCAGTACTTC. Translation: CSVVAGGSSEQYF.

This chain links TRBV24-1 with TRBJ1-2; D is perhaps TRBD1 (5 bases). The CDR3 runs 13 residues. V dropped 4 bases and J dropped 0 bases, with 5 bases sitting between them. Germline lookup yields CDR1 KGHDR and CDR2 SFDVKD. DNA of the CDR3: TGTGCCACCAGTGACAGGGCTAACTATGGCTACACCTTC. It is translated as CATSDRANYGYTF.

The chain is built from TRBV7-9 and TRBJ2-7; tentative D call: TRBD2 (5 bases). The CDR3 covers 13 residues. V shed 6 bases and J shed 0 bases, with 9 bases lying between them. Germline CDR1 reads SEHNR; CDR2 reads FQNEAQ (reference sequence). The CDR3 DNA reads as TGTGCCAGCAGAAGAGGGTCCTCCTACGAGCAGTACTTC. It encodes CASRRGSSYEQYF.

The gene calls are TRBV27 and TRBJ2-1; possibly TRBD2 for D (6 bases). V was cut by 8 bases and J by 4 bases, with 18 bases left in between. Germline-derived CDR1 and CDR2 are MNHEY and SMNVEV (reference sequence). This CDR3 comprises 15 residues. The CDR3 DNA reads TGTGCCAGCCGCGTCCGGGACTTGGGGTACAATGAGCAGTTCTTC. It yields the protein CASRVRDLGYNEQFF.

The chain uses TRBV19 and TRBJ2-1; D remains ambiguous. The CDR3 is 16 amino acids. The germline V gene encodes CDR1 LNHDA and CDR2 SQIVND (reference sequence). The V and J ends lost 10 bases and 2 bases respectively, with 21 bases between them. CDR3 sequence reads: CATTKKRIGAYNEQFF. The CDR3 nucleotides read TGTGCCACCACAAAGAAGAGGATTGGAGCCTACAATGAGCAGTTCTTC. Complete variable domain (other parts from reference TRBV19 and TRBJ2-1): DGGITQSPKYLFRKEGQNVTLSCEQNLNHDAMYWYRQDPGQGLRLIYYSQIVNDFQKGDIAEGYSVSREKKESFPLTVTSAQKNPTAFYLCATTKKRIGAYNEQFFGPGTRLTVL.

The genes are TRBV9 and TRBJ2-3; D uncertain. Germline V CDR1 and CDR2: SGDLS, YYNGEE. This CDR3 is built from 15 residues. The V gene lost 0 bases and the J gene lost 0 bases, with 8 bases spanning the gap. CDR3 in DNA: TGTGCCAGCAGCGTAGTTCCCATTAGCACAGATACGCAGTATTTT. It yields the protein CASSVVPISTDTQYF.

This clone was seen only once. For the CDR3, the DNA is TGCGCCAGCAGCTTCTCAGGTGATGGCTACACCTTC. As protein: CASSFSGDGYTF. The V and J genes are TRBV5-1 and TRBJ1-2; D remains ambiguous. The CDR3 is made up of 12 amino acids. Germline loops: CDR1 SGHRS, CDR2 YFSETQ. The ends were cut back, 2 bases at V and 6 bases at J, with 8 bases in the middle.

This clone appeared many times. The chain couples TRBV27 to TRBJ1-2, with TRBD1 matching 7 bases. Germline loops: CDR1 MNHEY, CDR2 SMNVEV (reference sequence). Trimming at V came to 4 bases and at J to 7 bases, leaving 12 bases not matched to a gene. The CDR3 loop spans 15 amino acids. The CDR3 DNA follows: TGTGCCAGCAGTTCCCCGGCGACAGGGCTCTTTGGCTACACCTTC. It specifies CASSSPATGLFGYTF.

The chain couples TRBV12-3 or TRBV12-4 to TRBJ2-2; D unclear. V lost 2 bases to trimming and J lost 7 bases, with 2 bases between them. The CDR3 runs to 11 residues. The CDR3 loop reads CASSLRGELFF. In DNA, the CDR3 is TGTGCCAGCAGTTTACGCGGGGAGCTGTTTTTT.

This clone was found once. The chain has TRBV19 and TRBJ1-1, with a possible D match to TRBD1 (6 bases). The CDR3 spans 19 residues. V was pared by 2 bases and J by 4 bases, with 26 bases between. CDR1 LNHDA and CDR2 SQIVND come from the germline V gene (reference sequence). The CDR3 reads CASSIRLGGGVYRGTEAFF. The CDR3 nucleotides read TGTGCCAGTAGTATACGGTTGGGTGGGGGCGTATATAGGGGCACTGAAGCTTTCTTT.

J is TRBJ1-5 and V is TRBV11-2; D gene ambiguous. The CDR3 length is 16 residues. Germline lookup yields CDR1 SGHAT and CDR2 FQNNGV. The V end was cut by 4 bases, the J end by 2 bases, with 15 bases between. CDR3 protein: CASSSGVSSGNQPQHF. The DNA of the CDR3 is TGTGCCAGCAGCTCCGGTGTATCGTCCGGCAATCAGCCCCAGCATTTT.

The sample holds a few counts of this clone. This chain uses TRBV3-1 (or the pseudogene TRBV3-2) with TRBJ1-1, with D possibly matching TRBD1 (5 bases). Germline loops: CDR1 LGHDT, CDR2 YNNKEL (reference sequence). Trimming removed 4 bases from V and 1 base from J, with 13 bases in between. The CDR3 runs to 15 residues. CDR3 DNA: TGTGCCAGCAGCCCTATTTCCGGGGGGAACACTGAAGCTTTCTTT. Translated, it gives CASSPISGGNTEAFF.

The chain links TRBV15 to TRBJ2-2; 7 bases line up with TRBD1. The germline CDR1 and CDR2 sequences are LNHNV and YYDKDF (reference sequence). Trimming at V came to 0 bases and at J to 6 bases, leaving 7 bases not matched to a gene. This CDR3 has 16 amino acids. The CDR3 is CATSRERQGRAGELFF. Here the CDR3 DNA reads TGTGCCACCAGCAGAGAGCGACAGGGCAGGGCCGGGGAGCTGTTTTTT.

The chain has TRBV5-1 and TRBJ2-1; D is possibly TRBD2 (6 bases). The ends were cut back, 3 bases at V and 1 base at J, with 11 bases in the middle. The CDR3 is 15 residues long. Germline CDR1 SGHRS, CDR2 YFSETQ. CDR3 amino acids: CASSSLAESYNEQFF. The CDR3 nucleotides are TGCGCCAGCAGCTCATTAGCGGAATCCTACAATGAGCAGTTCTTC. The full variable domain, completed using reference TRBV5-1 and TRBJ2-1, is KAGVTQTPRYLIKTRGQQVTLSCSPISGHRSVSWYQQTPGQGLQFLFEYFSETQRNKGNFPGRFSGRQFSNSRSEMNVSTLELGDSALYLCASSSLAESYNEQFFGPGTRLTVL.

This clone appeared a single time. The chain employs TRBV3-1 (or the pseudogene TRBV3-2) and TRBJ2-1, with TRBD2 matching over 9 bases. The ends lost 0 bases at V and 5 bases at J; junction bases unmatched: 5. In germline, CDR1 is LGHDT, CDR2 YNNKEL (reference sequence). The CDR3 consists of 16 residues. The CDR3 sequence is CASSQDFGGGDNEQFF. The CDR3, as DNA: TGTGCCAGCAGCCAAGATTTCGGCGGGGGGGACAATGAGCAGTTCTTC.

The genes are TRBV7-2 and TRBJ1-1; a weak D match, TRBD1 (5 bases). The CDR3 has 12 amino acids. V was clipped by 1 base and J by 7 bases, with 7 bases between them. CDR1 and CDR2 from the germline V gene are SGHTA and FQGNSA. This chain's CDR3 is CASSLVGGEAFF. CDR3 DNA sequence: TGTGCCAGCAGCTTAGTGGGGGGTGAAGCTTTCTTT.

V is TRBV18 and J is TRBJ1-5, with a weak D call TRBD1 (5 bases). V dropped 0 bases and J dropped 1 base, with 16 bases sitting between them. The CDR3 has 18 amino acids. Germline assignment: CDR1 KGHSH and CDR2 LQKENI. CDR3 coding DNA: TGTGCCAGCTCACCACCCGGCTCAGGGATAGGGAGCAATCAGCCCCAGCATTTT. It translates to CASSPPGSGIGSNQPQHF.